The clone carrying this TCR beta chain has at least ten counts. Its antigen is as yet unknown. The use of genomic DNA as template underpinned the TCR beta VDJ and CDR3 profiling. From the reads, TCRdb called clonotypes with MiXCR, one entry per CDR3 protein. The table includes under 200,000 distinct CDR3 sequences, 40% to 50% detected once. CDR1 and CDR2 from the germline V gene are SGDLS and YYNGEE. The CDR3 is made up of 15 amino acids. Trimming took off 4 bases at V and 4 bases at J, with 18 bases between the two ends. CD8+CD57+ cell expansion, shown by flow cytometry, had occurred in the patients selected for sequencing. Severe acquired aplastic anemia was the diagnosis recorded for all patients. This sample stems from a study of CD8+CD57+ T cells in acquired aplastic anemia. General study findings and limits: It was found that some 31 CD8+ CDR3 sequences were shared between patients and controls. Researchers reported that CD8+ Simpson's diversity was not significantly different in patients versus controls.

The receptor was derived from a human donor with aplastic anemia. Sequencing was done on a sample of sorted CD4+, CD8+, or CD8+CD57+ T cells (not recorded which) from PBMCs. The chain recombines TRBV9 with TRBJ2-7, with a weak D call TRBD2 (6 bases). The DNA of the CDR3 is TGTGCCAGCAGCCTCTCGACCGGGAGTGTTTACGAGCAGTACTTC. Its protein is CASSLSTGSVYEQYF.